One and the same sample provided the 31 T cell receptor beta chains below, sequenced in a study of blood T cell repertoires in COVID-19. The table came from immunoSEQ multiplex PCR; TCRdb's copy has only in-frame clones and leaves some out. This sample carries 400,000 to 450,000 clones, about 87% of them seen once, and the ten largest clones take 0.8% to 0.9%. The sequencing input was peripheral blood. Every receptor here comes from a man between 18 and 35 years old with COVID-19, enrolled during active disease.

The CDR3 sequence: CASSIDRTGHYGYTF. In DNA form, the CDR3 reads TGTGCCAGCAGCATTGACAGGACGGGCCACTATGGCTACACCTTC. The gene calls are TRBV5-6 and TRBJ1-2; D possibly corresponds to TRBD1 (6 bases). This CDR3 region has 15 residues. V lost 4 bases, J lost 3 bases, and 16 bases lay in between. The germline gives CDR1 SGHDT, CDR2 YYEEEE.

CDR3 DNA sequence: TGTGCCAGCAGCTTCAGGGACACCGGGGAGCTGTTTTTT. Translation gives CASSFRDTGELFF. The chain employs TRBV7-6 and TRBJ2-2, with D possibly TRBD1 on 5 matching bases. The V gene's germline CDR1 is SGHVS and CDR2 FNYEAQ. The CDR3 runs 13 residues. The V gene lost 3 bases and the J gene lost 3 bases, with 5 bases spanning the gap.

The J gene is TRBJ1-2, the V gene TRBV5-5; 7 bases map to TRBD1. The J segment lost 1 base and the V segment lost 6 bases, leaving 6 bases of the junction unmatched. Germline V gene data show CDR1 as SGHKS and CDR2 as YYEKEE (reference sequence). The CDR3 totals 14 residues. The chain's CDR3 is CASTPQGSNYGYTF. The CDR3, as DNA: TGTGCCAGCACCCCACAGGGGAGTAACTATGGCTACACCTTC.

This clone was counted between two and nine times. The V gene is TRBV4-1, the J gene TRBJ2-7; no clear D gene. The V end was cut by 1 base, the J end by 2 bases, with 9 bases between. The length of the CDR3 is 14 residues. CDR1 MGHRA and CDR2 YSYEKL come from the germline V gene. Here the CDR3 DNA reads TGCGCCAGCAGCCAAGCCGGTGTTACCTACGAGCAGTACTTC. It specifies CASSQAGVTYEQYF.

This chain connects TRBV7-3 to TRBJ2-6; TRBD2 is a possible D gene (5 bases). The CDR3 covers 15 residues. With 5 bases removed from V and 4 bases from J, the gap between germline ends came to 12 bases. Germline loops: CDR1 SGHTA, CDR2 FQGTGA. The CDR3 DNA reads as TGTGCCAGCAGCGCGGACTCGTCCGGGGCCAACGTCCTGACTTTC. Its translation: CASSADSSGANVLTF.

CDR3 nucleotide sequence: TGTGCCAGCAGCTTAGCGCTGGGCGCAGATACGCAGTATTTT. It codes for CASSLALGADTQYF. J is TRBJ2-3 and V is TRBV7-9; no firm D call. Germline V lookup: CDR1 SEHNR, CDR2 FQNEAQ (reference sequence). V lost 0 bases to trimming and J lost 4 bases, with 8 bases between them. The CDR3 has 14 amino acids.

This sequence joins TRBV3-1 (or the pseudogene TRBV3-2) and TRBJ2-7, with TRBD1 matching 11 bases. CDR3 size: 15 residues. The V segment lost 4 bases and the J segment 2 bases; nucleotides outside the gene matches: 4. Germline V lookup: CDR1 LGHDT, CDR2 YNNKEL (reference sequence). CDR3 sequence (DNA): TGTGCCAGCAGCCGAGGGACAGGGGGGCCCTACGAGCAGTACTTC. Encoded protein: CASSRGTGGPYEQYF.

The chain couples TRBV6-5 to TRBJ1-2; D remains unclear. Trimming left V 7 bases short and J 9 bases short, with 18 bases between. The CDR3 spans 13 residues. Germline CDR1 is MNHEY and CDR2 is SVGAGI. The CDR3 reads CASTLDQEGSYTF. DNA for the CDR3: TGTGCCAGCACCTTGGACCAAGAGGGTAGCTACACCTTC.

The chain employs TRBV27 and TRBJ1-2, with 8 nucleotides matching TRBD1. V lost 5 bases, J lost 4 bases, and 6 bases stayed unmatched. Germline assignment: CDR1 MNHEY and CDR2 SMNVEV (reference sequence). The CDR3 is made up of 14 amino acids. The CDR3 region has the DNA TGTGCCAGCAGTGTGGACAGGGTTGGCTATGGCTACACCTTC. This translates into CASSVDRVGYGYTF.

This clone appeared a single time. The chain is built from TRBV11-2 and TRBJ2-3; D unresolved. This CDR3 is 15 amino acids long. The V end was cut by 0 bases, the J end by 6 bases, with 13 bases between. Germline loops: CDR1 SGHAT, CDR2 FQNNGV. The CDR3 region is CASSLEGRLADTQYF. The DNA for the CDR3 is TGTGCCAGCAGCTTAGAGGGCAGGCTCGCGGATACGCAGTATTTT.

The V gene is TRBV28, the J gene TRBJ1-1; no reliable D call. V lost 3 bases and J lost 6, with 8 bases in between. The CDR3 consists of 12 residues. Germline loops: CDR1 MDHEN, CDR2 SYDVKM. The CDR3 reads CASSLPRSEAFF. CDR3 nucleotides: TGTGCCAGCAGTTTGCCTAGGTCTGAAGCTTTCTTT.

The DNA of the CDR3 is TGCGCCAGCAGCGAGACTGCCTCTGGAAACACCATATATTTT. Translation: CASSETASGNTIYF. This chain uses TRBV4-1 with TRBJ1-3, with D uncertain. From germline, CDR1 is MGHRA and CDR2 YSYEKL. V was cut by 5 bases and J by 0 bases, with 8 bases left in between. The CDR3 contains 14 residues.

For this clone: At the DNA level, this CDR3 is encoded by other sequences in the same sample as well. V usage is TRBV5-1 and J usage is TRBJ2-3; 10 positions agree with TRBD2. Unmatched junction bases numbered 0, after V lost 2 bases and J lost 0 bases. Germline-derived CDR1 and CDR2 are SGHRS and YFSETQ. This CDR3 comprises 15 residues. CDR3: CASSFSGGSTDTQYF. CDR3 DNA sequence: TGCGCCAGCAGCTTTAGCGGGGGGAGCACAGATACGCAGTATTTT.

V gene TRBV25-1 combines with J gene TRBJ2-7; possible D gene TRBD2, 6 bases. V lost 4 bases and J lost 3, with 25 bases in between. The CDR3 is 18 amino acids. Germline loops: CDR1 MGHDK, CDR2 SYGVNS. The CDR3 DNA reads as TGTGCCAGCAGTGGAGGGTATACAGGCTCGCGGGGTTACTACGAGCAGTACTTC. Protein sequence: CASSGGYTGSRGYYEQYF.

To note about this clone: Different DNA sequences within this sample yield the same CDR3. This chain joins TRBV27 and TRBJ2-7; the match to TRBD2 covers 7 bases. The CDR3 is 12 amino acids. Germline V lookup: CDR1 MNHEY, CDR2 SMNVEV (reference sequence). Trimming removed 3 bases from V and 7 bases from J; junction bases left unmatched: 3. CDR3 protein: CASSFTGGEQYF. CDR3 nucleotides: TGTGCCAGCAGTTTTACGGGAGGTGAGCAGTACTTC.

The CDR3 DNA sequence: TGTGCCAGCAGCCAAGATCTAAGGGGAGGTTCACCCCTCCACTTT. As protein: CASSQDLRGGSPLHF. This chain links TRBV14 with TRBJ1-6; D possibly corresponds to TRBD1 (5 bases). V was trimmed by 0 bases and J by 9 bases, leaving 12 bases between them. This CDR3 contains 15 residues. From germline, CDR1 is SGHDN and CDR2 FVKESK.

This clone showed up just a few times. The sample contains more than one DNA sequence encoding this CDR3. For the CDR3, the DNA is TGCGCCAGCAGCCGAGACAGGAACACTGAAGCTTTCTTT. Protein sequence: CASSRDRNTEAFF. V is TRBV5-1 and J is TRBJ1-1; TRBD1 is a possible D gene (5 bases). The CDR3 length is 13 residues. V was cut by 4 bases and J by 1 base, with 8 bases left in between. Germline-derived CDR1 and CDR2 are SGHRS and YFSETQ. Combining the CDR3 with reference TRBV5-1 and TRBJ1-1 gives the whole variable domain KAGVTQTPRYLIKTRGQQVTLSCSPISGHRSVSWYQQTPGQGLQFLFEYFSETQRNKGNFPGRFSGRQFSNSRSEMNVSTLELGDSALYLCASSRDRNTEAFFGQGTRLTVV.

V and J are TRBV5-1 and TRBJ2-1, with 8 bases aligning to TRBD2. Germline V CDR1 and CDR2: SGHRS, YFSETQ. CDR3 length: 18 residues. V trimming: 0 bases; J trimming: 1 base; junction bases outside the gene matches: 9. CDR3: CASSLGYFSGRSYNEQFF. The DNA for the CDR3 is TGCGCCAGCAGCTTGGGTTATTTCAGCGGGAGATCCTACAATGAGCAGTTCTTC.

This rearrangement joins TRBV18 to TRBJ2-4; TRBD2 matches at 14 bases. The length of the CDR3 is 18 residues. Germline lookup yields CDR1 KGHSH and CDR2 LQKENI. The V segment lost 3 bases and the J segment 7 bases; nucleotides outside the gene matches: 11. The CDR3: CASSPLTSGGATANIQYF. The CDR3 DNA follows: TGTGCCAGCTCACCGCTGACTAGCGGGGGGGCAACGGCGAACATTCAGTACTTC. Full variable domain (missing parts from reference TRBV18 and TRBJ2-4): NAGVMQNPRHLVRRRGQEARLRCSPMKGHSHVYWYRQLPEEGLKFMVYLQKENIIDESGMPKERFSAEFPKEGPSILRIQQVVRGDSAAYFCASSPLTSGGATANIQYFGAGTRLSVL.

This clone was counted between two and nine times. The chain is built from TRBV5-1 and TRBJ2-7, with 9 nucleotides matching TRBD1. The V gene end was trimmed by 2 bases and the J gene end by 5 bases; junction bases not matched to a gene: 11. Per the germline V gene, CDR1 is SGHRS and CDR2 is YFSETQ. This CDR3 has 16 residues. CDR3 coding DNA: TGCGCCAGCAGCTTCAGATTGGGACAGGGAAGCAACGAGCAGTACTTC. This encodes CASSFRLGQGSNEQYF.

The chain recombines TRBV6-5 with TRBJ1-5; 7 nucleotides line up with TRBD1. With 4 bases clipped from V and 7 bases from J, the junction kept 4 bases outside the gene matches. From germline, CDR1 is MNHEY and CDR2 SVGAGI. The CDR3 sequence is 13 residues long. CDR3 coding DNA: TGTGCCAGCAGTTTGACAGGGAACCAGCCCCAGCATTTT. It is translated as CASSLTGNQPQHF.

V and J are TRBV7-2 and TRBJ2-3; maybe TRBD1 (5 bases). This CDR3 region has 15 residues. Germline-derived CDR1 and CDR2 are SGHTA and FQGNSA. Trimming removed 3 bases at V and 0 bases at J, with 10 bases between. The CDR3 here is CASSFSQGSTDTQYF. The CDR3 nucleotides are TGTGCCAGCAGCTTCAGCCAGGGTAGCACAGATACGCAGTATTTT.

V gene TRBV2 combines with J gene TRBJ1-6; tentative D call: TRBD1 (5 bases). The CDR3 contains 15 residues. The germline CDR1 and CDR2 sequences are SNHLY and FYNNEI. The V end was cut by 3 bases, the J end by 8 bases, with 14 bases between. The CDR3 DNA sequence: TGTGCCAGCAGTGAGAGGCAGGGACTATATTCACCCCTCCACTTT. Translation: CASSERQGLYSPLHF.

The chain uses TRBV6-4 and TRBJ2-3, with 8 bases that match TRBD2. The CDR3 extends over 12 amino acids. Trimming cost V 10 bases and J 6 bases; bases outside gene matches: 6. Germline CDR1 is MRHNA and CDR2 is SNTAGT. The CDR3 here is CAIRTSRDTQYF. Written as DNA, the CDR3 is TGTGCCATTCGGACTAGCCGGGATACGCAGTATTTT.

The rearrangement links TRBV4-2 to TRBJ1-1; 11 positions agree with TRBD1. The CDR3 consists of 16 residues. CDR1 LGHNA and CDR2 YNFKEQ come from the germline V gene. Trimming took 0 bases from V and 5 from J; bases not matched to a gene: 5. CDR3 nucleotide sequence: TGTGCCAGCAGCCAAGATGGACAGGGGGCGTTTACTGAAGCTTTCTTT. This encodes CASSQDGQGAFTEAFF.

J is TRBJ2-7 and V is TRBV3-1 (or the pseudogene TRBV3-2); 16 nucleotides match TRBD2. The ends lost 4 bases at V and 6 bases at J; junction bases unmatched: 3. CDR3 length: 15 amino acids. Germline CDR1 LGHDT, CDR2 YNNKEL (reference sequence). The CDR3 DNA is TGTGCCAGCAGCCTGGGACTAGCGGGGGGGCTCGAGCAGTACTTC. It translates to CASSLGLAGGLEQYF.

V is TRBV6-1 and J is TRBJ2-7; 9 positions match TRBD1. The germline V gene has CDR1 MNHNS and CDR2 SASEGT. Germline trimming cut 3 bases from V and 1 base from J; bases unmatched to any gene: 4. The CDR3 consists of 15 residues. CDR3 coding DNA: TGTGCCAGCAGTGATCAACAGGGGGCATCCTACGAGCAGTACTTC. It translates to CASSDQQGASYEQYF.

The V gene is TRBV18, the J gene TRBJ1-3; D is unresolved. V dropped 4 bases and J dropped 0 bases, with 7 bases sitting between them. The germline gives CDR1 KGHSH, CDR2 LQKENI. The CDR3 covers 14 residues. In DNA form, the CDR3 reads TGTGCCAGCTCACTACAAGACTCTGGAAACACCATATATTTT. Translation gives CASSLQDSGNTIYF. Combining the CDR3 with reference TRBV18 and TRBJ1-3 gives the whole variable domain NAGVMQNPRHLVRRRGQEARLRCSPMKGHSHVYWYRQLPEEGLKFMVYLQKENIIDESGMPKERFSAEFPKEGPSILRIQQVVRGDSAAYFCASSLQDSGNTIYFGEGSWLTVV.

The chain uses TRBV5-4 and TRBJ2-1; 10 bases agree with TRBD2. With 1 base clipped from V and 9 bases from J, the junction kept 4 bases outside the gene matches. This CDR3 is 14 amino acids long. Per the germline V gene, CDR1 is SGHNT and CDR2 is YYREEE (reference sequence). The CDR3 DNA reads TGTGCCAGCAGCTTGAAAAGCGGGAGGGGTGAGCAGTTCTTC. Translation: CASSLKSGRGEQFF.

This clone has only a few counts. The chain carries TRBV21-1 and TRBJ2-1; TRBD1 is taken as the D call from the table, unchecked against the DNA. TRBV21-1 is a documented pseudogene. CDR3 length equals 12 residues. CDR3 in amino acids: CASNNRGHEQFF. CDR3 sequence (DNA): TGTGCCAGCAATAACAGGGGACATGAGCAGTTCTTC.

The genes are TRBV6-1 and TRBJ1-2; D is unclear. Germline-derived CDR1 and CDR2 are MNHNS and SASEGT. The CDR3 sequence is 12 residues long. Trimming removed 3 bases from V and 8 bases from J, with 10 bases in between. DNA of the CDR3: TGTGCCAGCAGTGAGAGAGGAGAGGGCTACACCTTC. Residues: CASSERGEGYTF.